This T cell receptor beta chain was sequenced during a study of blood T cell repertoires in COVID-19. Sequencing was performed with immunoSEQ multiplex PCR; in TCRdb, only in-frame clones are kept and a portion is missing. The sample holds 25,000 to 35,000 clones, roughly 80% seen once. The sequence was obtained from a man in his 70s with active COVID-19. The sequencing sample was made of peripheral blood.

The CDR3 DNA reads as TGTGCCAGCAGCGTAGATCTGGGGGCTGGCCAGCCCCAGCATTTT. It encodes CASSVDLGAGQPQHF. The J gene is TRBJ1-5, the V gene TRBV9; tentatively, D is TRBD1 (6 bases). V lost 0 bases and J 7 bases, leaving 14 bases between the germline ends. Germline values: CDR1 SGDLS, CDR2 YYNGEE. The CDR3 loop spans 15 amino acids.